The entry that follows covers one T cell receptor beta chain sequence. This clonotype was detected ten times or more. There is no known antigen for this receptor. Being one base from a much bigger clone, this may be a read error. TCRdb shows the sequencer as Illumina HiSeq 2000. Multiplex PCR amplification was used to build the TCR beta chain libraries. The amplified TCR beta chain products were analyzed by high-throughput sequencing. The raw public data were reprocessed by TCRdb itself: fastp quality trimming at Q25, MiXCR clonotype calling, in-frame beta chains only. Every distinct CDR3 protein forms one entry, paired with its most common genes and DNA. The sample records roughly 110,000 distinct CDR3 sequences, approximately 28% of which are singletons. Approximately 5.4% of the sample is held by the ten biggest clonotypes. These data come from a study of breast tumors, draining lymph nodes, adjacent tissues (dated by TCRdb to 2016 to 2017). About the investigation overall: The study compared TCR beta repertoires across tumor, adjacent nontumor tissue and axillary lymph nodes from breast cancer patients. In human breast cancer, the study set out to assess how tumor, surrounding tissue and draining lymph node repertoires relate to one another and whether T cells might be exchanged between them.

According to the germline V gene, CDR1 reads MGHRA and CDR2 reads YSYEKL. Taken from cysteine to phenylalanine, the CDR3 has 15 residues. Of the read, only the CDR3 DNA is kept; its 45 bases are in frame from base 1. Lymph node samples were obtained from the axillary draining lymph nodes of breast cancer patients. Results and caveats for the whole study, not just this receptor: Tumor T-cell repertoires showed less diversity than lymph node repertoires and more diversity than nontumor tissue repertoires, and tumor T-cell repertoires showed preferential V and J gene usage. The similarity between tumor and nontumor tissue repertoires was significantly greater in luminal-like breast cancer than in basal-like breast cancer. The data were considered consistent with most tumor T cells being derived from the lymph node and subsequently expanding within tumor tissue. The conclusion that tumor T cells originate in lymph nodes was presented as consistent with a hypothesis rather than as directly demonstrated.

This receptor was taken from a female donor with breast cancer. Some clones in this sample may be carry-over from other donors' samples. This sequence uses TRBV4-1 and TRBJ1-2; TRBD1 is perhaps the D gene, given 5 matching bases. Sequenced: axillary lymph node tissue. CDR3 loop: CASSLVGLKSGGYTF. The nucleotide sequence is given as TGCGCCAGTAGCCTAGTGGGGCTAAAGTCGGGAGGCTACACCTTC.